Listed here are 25 T cell receptor beta chains from one sample, sequenced in a study of blood T cell repertoires in COVID-19 (dated by TCRdb to between 2020 and 2021). The library was obtained by the immunoSEQ multiplex PCR assay. Not all clones reach the TCRdb copy of this immuneACCESS table, which keeps in-frame sequences only. Checked studies attribute under half of the gap to unresolved V genes and leave the rest unexplained. The sample table shows 90,000 to 110,000 clones, and roughly 80% are seen once. The ten most abundant clones make up 15% to 20% of the sample. Sample: peripheral blood. Receptors originate from a woman aged 55-69 years with acute or convalescent COVID-19.

This clone was counted a single time. The chain carries TRBV20-1 and TRBJ1-1, with a weak D call TRBD1 (6 bases). V was clipped by 3 bases and J by 8 bases, with 10 bases between them. This CDR3 is 11 amino acids long. Looked up from germline, CDR1 is DFQATT and CDR2 is SNEGSKA (reference sequence). The chain's CDR3 is CSASRQVEAFF. The CDR3, as DNA: TGCAGTGCTAGTCGACAGGTAGAAGCTTTCTTT.

In this sample, this clone turned up many times. This chain uses TRBV24-1 with TRBJ1-5; possible D gene TRBD1, 5 bases. Germline V gives CDR1 KGHDR, CDR2 SFDVKD. CDR3 length equals 18 residues. V shed 4 bases and J shed 0 bases, with 18 bases lying between them. The CDR3 DNA sequence: TGTGCCACCAGTGACCCAGTAATTGACAGATTTAGCAATCAGCCCCAGCATTTT. It yields the protein CATSDPVIDRFSNQPQHF.

The chain couples TRBV29-1 to TRBJ2-5, with D perhaps TRBD1 (5 bases). In germline, CDR1 is SQVTM, CDR2 ANQGSEA. The germline V and J ends were trimmed by 4 bases and 5 bases, with 11 bases remaining between them. The length of the CDR3 is 12 residues. Here the CDR3 reads CSVVWGQETQYF. Here the CDR3 DNA reads TGCAGCGTTGTCTGGGGCCAGGAGACCCAGTACTTC. Full variable domain (outside the CDR3, taken from reference TRBV29-1 and TRBJ2-5): SAVISQKPSRDICQRGTSLTIQCQVDSQVTMMFWYRQQPGQSLTLIATANQGSEATYESGFVIDKFPISRPNLTFSTLTVSNMSPEDSSIYLCSVVWGQETQYFGPGTRLLVL.

This chain uses TRBV6-2 or TRBV6-3 with TRBJ1-5; possible D gene TRBD1, 6 bases. V lost 2 bases and J 4 bases, leaving 9 bases between the germline ends. CDR1 is MNHEY and CDR2 is SVGEGT in the germline V gene. There are 14 residues in the CDR3. In nucleotides, the CDR3 is TGTGCCAGCAGTTACACAGGGCCGAATCAGCCCCAGCATTTT. It is translated as CASSYTGPNQPQHF.

This CDR3 reads CASTKTSGGFTDTQYF. CDR3 nucleotide sequence: TGTGCCAGCACCAAGACTAGCGGGGGATTCACAGATACGCAGTATTTT. The chain combines TRBV11-2 with TRBJ2-3, with TRBD2 matching over 12 bases. The CDR3 runs to 16 residues. V shed 7 bases and J 2 bases; nucleotides not matched to a gene: 7. Per the germline V gene, CDR1 is SGHAT and CDR2 is FQNNGV.

The V call is TRBV5-1, the J call TRBJ1-4, with 9 bases identical to TRBD1. The CDR3 totals 14 residues. J gave up 8 bases and V 6 bases, and 8 bases lay outside the gene matches. Looked up from germline, CDR1 is SGHRS and CDR2 is YFSETQ. The CDR3 sequence is CASKPGTGTEKLFF. The DNA for the CDR3 is TGCGCCAGCAAACCCGGGACAGGGACCGAAAAACTGTTTTTT. Full variable domain (outside the CDR3, taken from reference TRBV5-1 and TRBJ1-4): KAGVTQTPRYLIKTRGQQVTLSCSPISGHRSVSWYQQTPGQGLQFLFEYFSETQRNKGNFPGRFSGRQFSNSRSEMNVSTLELGDSALYLCASKPGTGTEKLFFGSGTQLSVL.

This clone was seen a handful of times. J is TRBJ1-1 and V is TRBV7-8; TRBD1 might be the D (5 bases). Trimming shortened V by 4 bases and J by 0 bases, and 12 bases separated the two germline ends. The length of the CDR3 is 15 residues. Germline CDR1 and CDR2: SGHVS and FQNEAQ. CDR3: CASSWMTALNTEAFF. CDR3 in DNA: TGTGCCAGCAGCTGGATGACAGCACTGAACACTGAAGCTTTCTTT.

The V gene is TRBV5-4, the J gene TRBJ2-7; the match to TRBD1 covers 9 bases. Trimming took 0 bases from V and 5 from J; bases not matched to a gene: 6. This CDR3 contains 15 residues. Germline-derived CDR1 and CDR2 are SGHNT and YYREEE (reference sequence). The CDR3: CASSLAPGQGHEQYF. The CDR3 region has the DNA TGTGCCAGCAGCTTGGCACCGGGACAGGGACACGAGCAGTACTTC.

A note on this clone: One end of the junction is discordant with germline, which a read error may explain. This chain uses TRBV6-2 or TRBV6-3 with TRBJ1-5; 8 nucleotides agree with TRBD1. The CDR3 length is 19 residues. The germline gives CDR1 MNHEY, CDR2 SVGEGT. The CDR3 loop reads CASSLTGVSWNRSYQPQHF. CDR3 sequence (DNA): TGTGCCAGCAGTCTGACAGGGGTGTCCTGGAACCGTAGCTATCAGCCCCAGCATTTT.

Only a few counts were recorded for this clone. CDR3 bases: TGCAGTGCTAGTGGGGGTACAGGGGGTGATGACTACACCTTC. Residues: CSASGGTGGDDYTF. The rearrangement joins TRBV20-1 to TRBJ1-2, with TRBD1 identical over 8 bases. The V gene end was trimmed by 3 bases and the J gene end by 10 bases; junction bases not matched to a gene: 13. The CDR3 length is 14 residues. Germline V CDR1 and CDR2: DFQATT, SNEGSKA (reference sequence).

The chain couples TRBV24-1 to TRBJ1-6; 9 bases match TRBD1. The CDR3 has 13 residues. Looked up from germline, CDR1 is KGHDR and CDR2 is SFDVKD. V shed 12 bases, J shed 7 bases, and the junction held 6 bases outside the gene matches. The CDR3 DNA reads as TGTGCCGCCAAGACAGGGGGGAATTCACCCCTCCACTTT. It translates to CAAKTGGNSPLHF.

The gene calls are TRBV28 and TRBJ1-2, with TRBD1 identical over 7 bases. Germline V gene sequence: CDR1 MDHEN, CDR2 SYDVKM. The CDR3 is made up of 15 amino acids. V lost 3 bases to trimming and J lost 9 bases; unmatched junction nucleotides: 13. In nucleotides, the CDR3 is TGTGCCAGCAGTTTGGGAGGACAGGTGCTTCGTAGCTACACCTTC. It codes for CASSLGGQVLRSYTF.

CDR3 region: CASSLRTGANNEKLFF. The CDR3 region has the DNA TGTGCCAGCAGCTTAAGGACAGGGGCCAATAATGAAAAACTGTTTTTT. The J gene is TRBJ1-4, the V gene TRBV7-9, with 9 bases lining up with TRBD1. The CDR3 runs 16 residues. V dropped 2 bases and J dropped 4; count of bases not matched to a gene: 5. Germline values: CDR1 SEHNR, CDR2 FQNEAQ (reference sequence).

This chain's CDR3 is CASSVDPGGTYEQYF. The CDR3 region has the DNA TGTGCCAGCAGCGTAGATCCGGGGGGTACCTACGAGCAGTACTTC. The chain carries TRBV9 and TRBJ2-7, with 7 bases lining up with TRBD2. This CDR3 has 15 residues. Germline V gene sequence: CDR1 SGDLS, CDR2 YYNGEE. The ends lost 0 bases at V and 2 bases at J; junction bases unmatched: 5.

V gene TRBV5-1 combines with J gene TRBJ2-1; 11 nucleotides align to TRBD2. The germline gives CDR1 SGHRS, CDR2 YFSETQ. V was pared by 0 bases and J by 12 bases, with 5 bases of the junction left unmatched. This CDR3 region has 14 residues. This chain's CDR3 is CASSLEVAGGRQFF. CDR3 bases: TGCGCCAGCAGCTTGGAGGTAGCGGGGGGGCGGCAGTTCTTC.

This clone was observed once. V and J are TRBV7-8 and TRBJ2-7, with TRBD2 identical over 7 bases. CDR1 SGHVS and CDR2 FQNEAQ come from the germline V gene. The CDR3 has 14 amino acids. V lost 6 bases, J lost 3 bases, and 8 bases stayed unmatched. CDR3: CASRVRGEGYEQYF. The CDR3 region has the DNA TGTGCCAGCAGGGTGAGAGGGGAGGGCTACGAGCAGTACTTC.

The chain couples TRBV5-1 to TRBJ1-3, with D unresolved. Germline V CDR1 and CDR2: SGHRS, YFSETQ. This CDR3 contains 17 residues. V shed 0 bases and J shed 4 bases, with 17 bases lying between them. The CDR3 is CASSLVPPKLSGNTIYF. The CDR3 DNA is TGCGCCAGCAGCTTGGTCCCCCCGAAATTAAGCGGAAACACCATATATTTT.

The chain links TRBV6-5 to TRBJ2-2; the D gene is possibly TRBD1 (5 bases). The length of the CDR3 is 15 residues. Germline CDR1 MNHEY, CDR2 SVGAGI. V lost 3 bases to trimming and J lost 4 bases, with 12 bases between them. Here the CDR3 DNA reads TGTGCCAGCAGTTATAGGGGCGCCGGCACCGGGGAGCTGTTTTTT. This gives the protein CASSYRGAGTGELFF.

The chain combines TRBV28 with TRBJ2-7, with 8 bases fitting TRBD1. The CDR3 length is 14 residues. Germline V gene data show CDR1 as MDHEN and CDR2 as SYDVKM. Trimming cost V 6 bases and J 6 bases; bases outside gene matches: 10. The CDR3 region is CASRVTGDGREQYF. As DNA, the CDR3 is TGTGCCAGCAGGGTGACAGGGGACGGCCGCGAGCAGTACTTC.

This clone was found a few times. The genes are TRBV19 and TRBJ1-1; TRBD1 might be the D (6 bases). The germline V and J ends were trimmed by 5 bases and 3 bases, with 16 bases remaining between them. The CDR3 covers 15 residues. Germline V lookup: CDR1 LNHDA, CDR2 SQIVND (reference sequence). The CDR3, as DNA: TGTGCCAGTAGTTGGGGGCAGGGGACCCACACTGAAGCTTTCTTT. Translation gives CASSWGQGTHTEAFF.

The table lists this clone with a few counts. The chain links TRBV28 to TRBJ1-2, with D perhaps matching TRBD1 (6 bases). CDR3 size: 14 residues. V gave up 3 bases and J gave up 2 bases, with 10 bases separating them. Germline assignment: CDR1 MDHEN and CDR2 SYDVKM. The CDR3 here is CASSFTGRNYGYTF. DNA for the CDR3: TGTGCCAGCAGTTTCACAGGGCGGAACTATGGCTACACCTTC.

V gene TRBV4-1 combines with J gene TRBJ2-7, with D perhaps matching TRBD1 (6 bases). Trimming cost V 4 bases and J 2 bases, with 12 bases left between them. CDR3 length equals 14 residues. The germline V gene encodes CDR1 MGHRA and CDR2 YSYEKL. CDR3 nucleotide sequence: TGCGCCAGCAGCCCGATAGGGACAACCTACGAGCAGTACTTC. Translating gives CASSPIGTTYEQYF.

The chain couples TRBV6-2 or TRBV6-3 to TRBJ1-2, with TRBD1 as a possible D gene (5 bases). Germline V gene data show CDR1 as MNHEY and CDR2 as SVGEGT. The ends were cut back, 6 bases at V and 12 bases at J, with 14 bases in the middle. This CDR3 region has 11 residues. The CDR3 spells CASSETGANTF. The CDR3 region has the DNA TGTGCCAGCAGCGAGACTGGGGCCAACACCTTC.

This chain connects TRBV29-1 to TRBJ1-2, with D maybe TRBD1 (5 bases). CDR1 and CDR2 from the germline V gene are SQVTM and ANQGSEA. V was pared by 6 bases and J by 12 bases, with 8 bases between. There are 8 residues in the CDR3. The CDR3 sequence: CSVTGDTF. The CDR3 DNA is TGCAGCGTGACGGGGGACACCTTC.

The rearrangement links TRBV29-1 to TRBJ1-2; 7 nucleotides match TRBD1. CDR1 and CDR2 from the germline V gene are SQVTM and ANQGSEA. CDR3 size: 13 residues. V dropped 7 bases and J dropped 2; count of bases not matched to a gene: 7. The CDR3 nucleotides are TGCAGCGCGTGGGACAGTGAAAACTATGGCTACACCTTC. It yields the protein CSAWDSENYGYTF.